This T cell receptor (beta chain) is drawn from a study of cytomegalovirus exposure and HLA in healthy donors. Between the trimmed V and J ends, which lost 0 bases and 7 bases, there was a span of 9 bases. CDR3 length: 13 residues. Germline loops: CDR1 MRHNA, CDR2 SNTAGT. Regarding this clone: The target antigen is unknown.

Study-level points and caveats: An apparent linkage of common viral pathogens to several of the most significant clusters emerged in a later analysis.

The PCR was carried out with 60 Vbeta primers and 13 Jbeta primers. Repertoires were generated with immunoSEQ multiplex PCR, while TCRdb's copy carries only in-frame clones and drops some. The sample totals 100,000 to 150,000 clones. This receptor was obtained from a woman in her 40s in good health and CMV-seronegative. The V and J genes are TRBV6-4 and TRBJ1-2; D unclear. The sample taken for sequencing was PBMCs. In DNA form, the CDR3 reads TGTGCCAGCAGTGACTCTGAGGGCCGTGGCTACACCTTC. Translating gives CASSDSEGRGYTF.